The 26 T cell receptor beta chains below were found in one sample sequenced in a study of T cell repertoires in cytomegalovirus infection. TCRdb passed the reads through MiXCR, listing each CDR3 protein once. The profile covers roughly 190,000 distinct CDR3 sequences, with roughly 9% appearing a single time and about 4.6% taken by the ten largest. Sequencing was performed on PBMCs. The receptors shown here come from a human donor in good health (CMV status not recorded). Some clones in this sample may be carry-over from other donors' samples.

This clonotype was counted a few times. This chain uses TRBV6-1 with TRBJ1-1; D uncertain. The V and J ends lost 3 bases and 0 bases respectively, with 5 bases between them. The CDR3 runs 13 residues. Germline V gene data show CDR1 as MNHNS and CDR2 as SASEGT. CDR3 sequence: CASSDQVNTEAFF. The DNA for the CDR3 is TGTGCCAGCAGTGACCAGGTGAACACTGAAGCTTTCTTT.

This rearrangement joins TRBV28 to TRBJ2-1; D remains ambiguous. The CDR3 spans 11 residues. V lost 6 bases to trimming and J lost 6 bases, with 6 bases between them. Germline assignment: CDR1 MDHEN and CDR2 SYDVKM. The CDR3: CASSQINEQFF. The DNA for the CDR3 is TGTGCCAGCAGCCAAATCAATGAGCAGTTCTTC. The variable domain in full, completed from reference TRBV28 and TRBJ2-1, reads DVKVTQSSRYLVKRTGEKVFLECVQDMDHENMFWYRQDPGLGLRLIYFSYDVKMKEKGDIPEGYSVSREKKERFSLILESASTNQTSMYLCASSQINEQFFGPGTRLTVL.

The CDR3 DNA reads as TGTGCCAGGACCGAGACAGGGCAGGAAGATACGCAGTATTTT. It encodes CARTETGQEDTQYF. The chain is built from TRBV12-3 or TRBV12-4 and TRBJ2-3; 7 positions match TRBD1. V was clipped by 9 bases and J by 5 bases; unmatched bases: 11. This CDR3 is 14 amino acids long.

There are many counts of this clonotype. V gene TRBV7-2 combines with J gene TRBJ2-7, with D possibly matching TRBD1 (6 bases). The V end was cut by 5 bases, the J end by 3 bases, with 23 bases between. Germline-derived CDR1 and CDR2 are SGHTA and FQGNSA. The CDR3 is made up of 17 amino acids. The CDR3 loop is CASSGRAGQTPLYEQYF. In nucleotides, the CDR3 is TGTGCCAGCAGCGGAAGGGCAGGACAGACGCCCCTCTACGAGCAGTACTTC.

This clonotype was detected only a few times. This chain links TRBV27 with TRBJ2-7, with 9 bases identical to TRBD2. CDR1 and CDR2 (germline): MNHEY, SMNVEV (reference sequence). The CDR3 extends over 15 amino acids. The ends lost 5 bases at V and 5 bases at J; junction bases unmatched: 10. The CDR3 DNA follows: TGTGCCAGCAGTCAAGCGGGACTAGCCCCCCACGAGCAGTACTTC. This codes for CASSQAGLAPHEQYF.

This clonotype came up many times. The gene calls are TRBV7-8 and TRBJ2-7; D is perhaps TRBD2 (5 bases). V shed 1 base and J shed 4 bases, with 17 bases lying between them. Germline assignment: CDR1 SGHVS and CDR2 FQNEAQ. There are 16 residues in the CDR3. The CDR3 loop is CASSLEVVGGYYEQYF. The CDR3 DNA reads TGTGCCAGCAGCTTAGAAGTCGTCGGCGGGTATTACGAGCAGTACTTC.

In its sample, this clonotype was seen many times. The CDR3, as DNA: TGCAGCGTTGTCGCGACCTACACTGAAGCTTTCTTT. Protein product: CSVVATYTEAFF. This chain connects TRBV29-1 to TRBJ1-1; D remains ambiguous. The germline V and J ends were trimmed by 4 bases and 3 bases, with 9 bases remaining between them. The CDR3 extends over 12 amino acids. Germline loops: CDR1 SQVTM, CDR2 ANQGSEA. The full variable domain, its missing parts supplied by reference TRBV29-1 and TRBJ1-1, is SAVISQKPSRDICQRGTSLTIQCQVDSQVTMMFWYRQQPGQSLTLIATANQGSEATYESGFVIDKFPISRPNLTFSTLTVSNMSPEDSSIYLCSVVATYTEAFFGQGTRLTVV.

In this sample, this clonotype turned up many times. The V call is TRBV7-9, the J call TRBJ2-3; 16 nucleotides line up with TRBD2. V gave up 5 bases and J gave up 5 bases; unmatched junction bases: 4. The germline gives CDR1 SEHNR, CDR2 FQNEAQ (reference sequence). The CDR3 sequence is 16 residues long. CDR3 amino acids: CASSTGTSGRGDTQYF. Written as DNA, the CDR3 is TGTGCCAGCAGCACCGGGACTAGCGGGAGGGGAGATACGCAGTATTTT.

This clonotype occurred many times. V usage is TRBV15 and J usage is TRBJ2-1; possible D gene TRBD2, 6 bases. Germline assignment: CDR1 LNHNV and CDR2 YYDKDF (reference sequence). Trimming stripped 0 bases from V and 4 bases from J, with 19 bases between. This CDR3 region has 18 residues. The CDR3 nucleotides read TGTGCCACCAGCAGAGATACGGGAGCCCAGGGATTATACAATGAGCAGTTCTTC. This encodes CATSRDTGAQGLYNEQFF.

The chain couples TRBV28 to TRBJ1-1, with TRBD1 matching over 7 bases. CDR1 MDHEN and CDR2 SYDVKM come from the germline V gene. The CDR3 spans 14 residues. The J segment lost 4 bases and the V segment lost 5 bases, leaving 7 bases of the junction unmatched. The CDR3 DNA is TGTGCCAGCAGTATTACAGGGGCCGGCACTGAAGCTTTCTTT. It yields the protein CASSITGAGTEAFF.

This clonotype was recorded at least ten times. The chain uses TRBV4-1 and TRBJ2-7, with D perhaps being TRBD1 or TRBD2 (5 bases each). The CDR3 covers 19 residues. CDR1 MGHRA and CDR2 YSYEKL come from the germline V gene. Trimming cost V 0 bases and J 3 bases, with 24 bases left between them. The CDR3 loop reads CASSQDRATGTTPYYEQYF. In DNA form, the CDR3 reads TGCGCCAGCAGCCAAGATCGGGCGACGGGGACCACTCCCTACTACGAGCAGTACTTC.

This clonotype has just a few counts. This chain's CDR3 is CASSDSTNTEAFF. DNA of the CDR3: TGCGCCAGCAGTGACAGCACGAACACTGAAGCTTTCTTT. The chain joins TRBV4-1 to TRBJ1-1; D is possibly TRBD1 (5 bases). Trimming removed 6 bases from V and 1 base from J, with 9 bases in between. The CDR3 is 13 residues long. CDR1 is MGHRA and CDR2 is YSYEKL in the germline V gene.

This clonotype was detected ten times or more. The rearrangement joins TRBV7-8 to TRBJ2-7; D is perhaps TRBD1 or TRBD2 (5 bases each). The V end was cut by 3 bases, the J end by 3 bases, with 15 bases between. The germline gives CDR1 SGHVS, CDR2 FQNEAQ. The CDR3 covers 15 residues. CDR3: CASSFSGKGVYEQYF. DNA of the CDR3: TGTGCCAGCAGCTTTTCCGGGAAAGGGGTCTACGAGCAGTACTTC.

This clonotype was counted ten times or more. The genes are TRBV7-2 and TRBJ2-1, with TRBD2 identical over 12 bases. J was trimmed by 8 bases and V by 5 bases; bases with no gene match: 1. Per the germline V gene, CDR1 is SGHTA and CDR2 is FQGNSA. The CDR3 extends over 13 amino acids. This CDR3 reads CASSRTSGDEQFF. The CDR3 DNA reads TGTGCCAGCAGCCGGACTAGCGGGGATGAGCAGTTCTTC.

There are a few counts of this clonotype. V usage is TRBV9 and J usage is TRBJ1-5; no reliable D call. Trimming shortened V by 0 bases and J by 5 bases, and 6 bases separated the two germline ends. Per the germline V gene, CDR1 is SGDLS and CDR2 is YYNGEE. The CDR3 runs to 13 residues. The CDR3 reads CASSVEGHQPQHF. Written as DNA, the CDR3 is TGTGCCAGCAGCGTAGAAGGACATCAGCCCCAGCATTTT. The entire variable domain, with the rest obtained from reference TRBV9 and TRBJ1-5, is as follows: DSGVTQTPKHLITATGQRVTLRCSPRSGDLSVYWYQQSLDQGLQFLIQYYNGEERAKGNILERFSAQQFPDLHSELNLSSLELGDSALYFCASSVEGHQPQHFGDGTRLSIL.

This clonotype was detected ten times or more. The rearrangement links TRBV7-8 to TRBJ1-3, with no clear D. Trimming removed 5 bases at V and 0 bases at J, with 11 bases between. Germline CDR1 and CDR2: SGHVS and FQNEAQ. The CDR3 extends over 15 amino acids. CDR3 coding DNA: TGTGCCAGCAGCAAACGAATGGGCTCTGGAAACACCATATATTTT. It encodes CASSKRMGSGNTIYF.

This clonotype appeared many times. The CDR3 region is CASSLSFMGQGSSYEQYF. CDR3 DNA sequence: TGTGCCAGCAGCTTGTCATTTATGGGACAGGGCAGCTCCTACGAGCAGTACTTC. The chain employs TRBV5-5 and TRBJ2-7, with 9 positions matching TRBD1. V lost 1 base, J lost 0 bases, and 11 bases stayed unmatched. Germline lookup yields CDR1 SGHKS and CDR2 YYEKEE (reference sequence). The CDR3 sequence is 18 residues long.

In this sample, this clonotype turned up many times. Here the CDR3 DNA reads TGTGCCAGCAGCTTGGGAGCCCTGGAAGGCACTGAAGCTTTCTTT. As protein: CASSLGALEGTEAFF. The genes are TRBV5-6 and TRBJ1-1; D is undetermined. Trimming shortened V by 0 bases and J by 4 bases, and 13 bases separated the two germline ends. The length of the CDR3 is 15 residues. Germline CDR1 SGHDT, CDR2 YYEEEE.

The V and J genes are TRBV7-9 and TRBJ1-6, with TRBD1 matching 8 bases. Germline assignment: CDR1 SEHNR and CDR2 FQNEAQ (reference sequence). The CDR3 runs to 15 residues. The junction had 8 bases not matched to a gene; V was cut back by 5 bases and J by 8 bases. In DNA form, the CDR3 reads TGTGCCAGCAGCCCCCCCGGACAGGGTGATTCACCCCTCCACTTT. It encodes CASSPPGQGDSPLHF.

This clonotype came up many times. The chain's CDR3 is CASSVDSAFSYNEQFF. The CDR3 DNA reads TGTGCCAGCAGCGTAGACAGTGCTTTCTCCTACAATGAGCAGTTCTTC. The gene calls are TRBV7-2 and TRBJ2-1; weak D call: TRBD1 (5 bases). Trimming pared 5 bases from V and 0 bases from J, leaving 14 bases between. From germline, CDR1 is SGHTA and CDR2 FQGNSA. The CDR3 has 16 amino acids.

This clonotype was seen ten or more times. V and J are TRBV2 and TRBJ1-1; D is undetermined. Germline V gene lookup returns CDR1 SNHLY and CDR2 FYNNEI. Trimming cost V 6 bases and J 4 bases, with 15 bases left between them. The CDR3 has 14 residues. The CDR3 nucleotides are TGTGCCAGCAGCCCCGAGAGGGCTGGCACTGAAGCTTTCTTT. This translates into CASSPERAGTEAFF.

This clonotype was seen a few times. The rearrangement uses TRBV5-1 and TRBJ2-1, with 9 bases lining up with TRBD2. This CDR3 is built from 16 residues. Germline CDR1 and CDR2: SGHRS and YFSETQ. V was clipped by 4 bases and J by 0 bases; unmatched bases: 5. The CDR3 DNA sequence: TGCGCCAGCAGCCTTAGCGGGAGTTCCTCCTACAATGAGCAGTTCTTC. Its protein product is CASSLSGSSSYNEQFF.

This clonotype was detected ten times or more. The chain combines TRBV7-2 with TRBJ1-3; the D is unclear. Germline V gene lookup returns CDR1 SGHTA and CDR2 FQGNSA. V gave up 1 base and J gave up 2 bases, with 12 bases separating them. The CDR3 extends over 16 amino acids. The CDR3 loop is CASSLDVGFPGNTIYF. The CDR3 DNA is TGTGCCAGCAGCTTAGATGTGGGGTTCCCTGGAAACACCATATATTTT.

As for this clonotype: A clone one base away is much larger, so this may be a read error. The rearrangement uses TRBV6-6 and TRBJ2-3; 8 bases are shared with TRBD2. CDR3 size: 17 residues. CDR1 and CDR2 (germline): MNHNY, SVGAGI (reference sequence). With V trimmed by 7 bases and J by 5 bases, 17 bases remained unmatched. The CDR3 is CASNFTASGSVRDTQYF. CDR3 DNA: TGTGCCAGCAACTTTACTGCAAGCGGGAGTGTCAGAGATACGCAGTATTTT.

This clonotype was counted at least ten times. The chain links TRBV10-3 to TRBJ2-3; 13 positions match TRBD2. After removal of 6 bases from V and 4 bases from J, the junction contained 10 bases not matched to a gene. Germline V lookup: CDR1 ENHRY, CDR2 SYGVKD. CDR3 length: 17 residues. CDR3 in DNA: TGTGCCATCAGGCCCCCACTAGCGGGAGGGCTTGCAGATACGCAGTATTTT. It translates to CAIRPPLAGGLADTQYF.

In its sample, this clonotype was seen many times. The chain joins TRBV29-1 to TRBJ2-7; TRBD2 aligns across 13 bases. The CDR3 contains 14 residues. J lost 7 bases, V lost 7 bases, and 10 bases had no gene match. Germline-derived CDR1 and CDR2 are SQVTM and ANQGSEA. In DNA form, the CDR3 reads TGCAGCGCACGGACTAGCGGGGGTAGTATTGAGCAGTACTTC. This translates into CSARTSGGSIEQYF.